In its sample, the clone carrying this T cell receptor beta chain was seen a few times. The antigen is unknown. Each CDR3 protein is one row after TCRdb ran MiXCR on the reads. In the table there are over 300,000 distinct CDR3 sequences, approximately 9.5% of which are singletons. The source of the sample is a study of T cell repertoires in cytomegalovirus infection. Study-wide points: It was HLA-C-restricted CMV-specific TCR beta clonotypes that dominated the response ex vivo.

The length of the CDR3 is 14 residues. Losses at the gene ends were 5 bases for V and 8 bases for J; bases not matched to a gene: 8. Germline V gene lookup returns CDR1 KGHSH and CDR2 LQKENI. The sequenced sample consisted of PBMCs. This chain uses TRBV18 with TRBJ2-1; 8 nucleotides agree with TRBD1. This receptor was obtained from a human donor in good health (CMV status not recorded). Some clones in this sample may be carry-over from other donors' samples. Here the CDR3 DNA reads TGTGCCAGCTCAATTGACAGGGGTTGGGATGAGCAGTTCTTC. Protein sequence: CASSIDRGWDEQFF.